The clone carrying this T cell receptor (beta chain) came up many times. Indicated time point: pre-sensitization, week 0. Treatment denoted: therapeutic diphenylcyclopropenone sensitization with weekly scalp DPC. The sample originates from a study of human T cells and chemical hapten exposure. TCRdb itself ran the RACE reads through MiXCR, one entry per CDR3 protein. The sample gives some 45,000 distinct CDR3 sequences, around an eighth of which show up once; about 6% is in the top ten. V was clipped by 6 bases and J by 0 bases, with 12 bases between them. The CDR3 spans 15 residues. The germline V gene has CDR1 MNHEY and CDR2 SVGEGT.

This clonotype originated in a woman aged 25 to 39 with alopecia areata. Some clones in this sample may be carry-over from other donors' samples. Source: whole blood, taken in connection with sensitization to the hapten diphenylcyclopropenone (DPC). V gene TRBV6-2 or TRBV6-3 combines with J gene TRBJ2-1; D possibly corresponds to TRBD2 (5 bases). CDR3 sequence reads: CASSSPGYSYNEQFF. The CDR3 bases are TGTGCCAGCAGCTCACCGGGATACTCCTACAATGAGCAGTTCTTC.